Listed below are T cell receptor beta chains from one sample, sequenced in a study of CD8 T cells in ankylosing spondylitis. MiXCR, applied by TCRdb to the 5' RACE reads, yields one record per CDR3 protein. The data contain 250,000 to 350,000 distinct CDR3 sequences, 20% of them singletons. Sequenced: blood, either unsorted or a sorted T cell fraction (not recorded which). The receptors originated from a male donor with ankylosing spondylitis or in good health (not recorded which). Both conserved end residues are part of each CDR3. Fields, in order: V gene, D gene, clone size, J gene, CDR3 DNA, CDR3 protein. D genes are given only for firm matches. Expanded clones get a size class; other rows say once, few or many, or leave the size out.

>TRBV12-3/TRBV12-4|TRBD2|few|TRBJ2-3
TGTGCCAGCAGTTTAAGCGGGGGGTCAAATACGCAGTATTTT
CASSLSGGSNTQYF
>TRBV6-5|NA|few|TRBJ1-2
TGTGCCAGCAGTTATAAGGGGGCTAACTATGGCTACACCTTC
CASSYKGANYGYTF
>TRBV28|NA|many|TRBJ2-5
TGTGCCAGCAGAGGGACGATGGAGACCCAGTACTTC
CASRGTMETQYF
>TRBV24-1|NA|few|TRBJ2-3
TGTGCCACCAGTGATCCTTCAGGGACTAGCACAGATACGCAGTATTTT
CATSDPSGTSTDTQYF
>TRBV28|NA|few|TRBJ1-2
TGTGCCAGCAGCCTAGCGGGCGTCGGGGGCTACACCTTC
CASSLAGVGGYTF
>TRBV5-5|TRBD2|few|TRBJ2-2
TGTGCCAGCAGCTCCGGGACTATCCCCACCGGGGAGCTGTTTTTT
CASSSGTIPTGELFF
>TRBV5-1|NA|many|TRBJ1-2
TGCGCCAGCAGCTTGGAACAGGGCCGCTACACCTTC
CASSLEQGRYTF
>TRBV6-1|NA|NA|TRBJ1-1
TGTGCCAGCAGTCGACGGACCATGAACACTGAAGCTTTCTTT
CASSRRTMNTEAFF
>TRBV20-1|NA|many|TRBJ1-5
TGCAGTGCTAGAGGACAAAGCAATCAGCCCCAGCATTTT
CSARGQSNQPQHF
>TRBV15|TRBD1|NA|TRBJ2-5
TGTGCCACCAGCGAAGGGACAGGGCGGTGGGAGACCCAGTACTTC
CATSEGTGRWETQYF
>TRBV12-3/TRBV12-4|NA|NA|TRBJ2-3
TGTGTCAGCAGTTTAGAGTCGCGCACAGATACGCAGTATTTT
CVSSLESRTDTQYF
>TRBV11-2|NA|NA|TRBJ1-1
TGTGCCAGCAGCTTAGAAGCAGGGATGGGCACTGAAGCTTTCTTT
CASSLEAGMGTEAFF
>TRBV10-3|NA|few|TRBJ2-6
TGTGCCATCAGTGGGGGAAACTCTGGGGCCAACGTCCTGACTTTC
CAISGGNSGANVLTF
>TRBV20-1|TRBD2|NA|TRBJ2-3
TGCAGTCCCCTGACTAGCGGGGGGAAGGATACGCAGTATTTT
CSPLTSGGKDTQYF
>TRBV5-1|NA|few|TRBJ2-1
TGCGCCAGCAGCTTGGCGGGAGAGGGCTACAATGAGCAGTTCTTC
CASSLAGEGYNEQFF
>TRBV28|NA|few|TRBJ2-1
TGTGCCAGCAGTCCCTGGCGGGGCTCCTACAATGAGCAGTTCTTC
CASSPWRGSYNEQFF
>TRBV11-2|NA|few|TRBJ1-6
TGTGCCAGCAGCTTCTCAGGGGTGAGCTCACCCCTCCACTTT
CASSFSGVSSPLHF
>TRBV20-1|NA|NA|TRBJ2-1
TGCAGTGCAAAGGTGCACAATGAGCAGTTCTTC
CSAKVHNEQFF
>TRBV20-1|TRBD1|many|TRBJ2-5
TGCAGTGCTAGTCGGACAGGGCTAGAGACCCAGTACTTC
CSASRTGLETQYF
>TRBV19|NA|NA|TRBJ2-3
TGTGCCAGTAGTATCGGCCAGGTGGATACGCAGTATTTT
CASSIGQVDTQYF
>TRBV28|TRBD1|many|TRBJ2-2
TGTGCCGGAAAAACAGGGGGAACGAACACCGGGGAGCTGTTTTTT
CAGKTGGTNTGELFF
>TRBV20-1|TRBD1|many|TRBJ2-1
TGCAGTGCTAAGACAGGGGGCGCCTACAATGAGCAGTTCTTC
CSAKTGGAYNEQFF
>TRBV12-3/TRBV12-4|NA|NA|TRBJ1-5
TGTGCCAGCCAATCTGGAGGGCCCCAGCATTTT
CASQSGGPQHF
>TRBV2|NA|many|TRBJ1-6
TGTGCCAGCAGTGAAAGGACAGTTCTTAATTCACCCCTCCACTTT
CASSERTVLNSPLHF
>TRBV5-1|TRBD1|few|TRBJ2-5
TGCGCCAGCAGCTTGGAGGGACAGGGATGGGAGACCCAGTACTTC
CASSLEGQGWETQYF
>TRBV9|TRBD2|NA|TRBJ2-1
TGTGCCAGCAGCGTAGGGGGACTAGCGGGAGATGAGCAGTTCTTC
CASSVGGLAGDEQFF
>TRBV20-1|NA|NA|TRBJ2-5
TGCAGTGCTAGAGATCTGGGTTGGGGACAAGAGACCCAGTACTTC
CSARDLGWGQETQYF
>TRBV7-6|NA|NA|TRBJ1-1
TGTGCCAGCAGCTTAGTGCACGGCCCGGTTGAAGCTTTCTTT
CASSLVHGPVEAFF
>TRBV12-3/TRBV12-4|NA|NA|TRBJ1-2
TGTGCCAGCAGTTTAGGGGGGTTACACGGCTATGGCTACACCTTC
CASSLGGLHGYGYTF
>TRBV7-9|NA|few|TRBJ1-4
TGTGCCAGCAGGTTGGAAGGGCGGACTAATGAAAAACTGTTTTTT
CASRLEGRTNEKLFF
>TRBV4-2|TRBD1|many|TRBJ2-1
TGTGCCAGCAGCCAAGTTGGCGGGGACAGGTATGATGAGCAGTTCTTC
CASSQVGGDRYDEQFF
>TRBV5-5|NA|NA|TRBJ1-5
TGTGTCAGCAGCTTTGCGACAGCGGAGCCCCAGCATTTT
CVSSFATAEPQHF
>TRBV3-1|NA|NA|TRBJ2-2
TGTGCCAGCAGCCAAGAAGAGAGCACCGGGGAGCTGTTTTTT
CASSQEESTGELFF
>TRBV27|TRBD1|few|TRBJ1-1
TGTGCCAGCCGGGACAGCTTGAACACTGAAGCTTTCTTT
CASRDSLNTEAFF
>TRBV28|NA|NA|TRBJ2-4
TGTGCCAGCAGCCCCGTGGCAGTGGGTATACAGTACTTC
CASSPVAVGIQYF
>TRBV19|TRBD2|many|TRBJ2-5
TGTGCCAGTAGTATGGTGGTCTTGCGGGAGGGCCGCGAGACCCAGTACTTC
CASSMVVLREGRETQYF
>TRBV20-1|TRBD2|few|TRBJ2-1
TGCAGTGCTAGACTCAGCGGGGTATATGAGCAGTTCTTC
CSARLSGVYEQFF
>TRBV5-1|TRBD2|NA|TRBJ2-1
TGCGCCAGCAGCACCCCACTAGCGGGCCTTTACAATGAGCAGTTCTTC
CASSTPLAGLYNEQFF
>TRBV24-1|NA|NA|TRBJ2-1
TGTGCCACCAGTGACCATATAGGGCCCGAGCAGTTCTTC
CATSDHIGPEQFF
>TRBV24-1|TRBD1|few|TRBJ2-1
TGTGCCACCAGTGAGCACCGGGACAGCTACAATGAGCAGTTCTTC
CATSEHRDSYNEQFF
>TRBV5-1|NA|NA|TRBJ2-3
TGCGCCAGCAGCCCCCGGACAGATCCCACAGATACGCAGTATTTT
CASSPRTDPTDTQYF
>TRBV20-1|NA|NA|TRBJ2-3
TGCAGTGCCCCGTATTTAGGAACAGATACGCAGTATTTT
CSAPYLGTDTQYF
>TRBV7-2|TRBD1|NA|TRBJ2-1
TGTGCCAGCAGCTTAGCCTGGGACAGGGGGACCTATGAGCAGTTCTTC
CASSLAWDRGTYEQFF
>TRBV7-2|TRBD2|NA|TRBJ2-2
TGTGCCAGCAGCTTAACAGCGGGGATTGGCACCGGGGAGCTGTTTTTT
CASSLTAGIGTGELFF
>TRBV24-1|NA|NA|TRBJ2-3
TGTGCCACCGGCCGGCGGGGCTCCACAGATACGCAGTATTTT
CATGRRGSTDTQYF
>TRBV20-1|NA|few|TRBJ2-5
TGCAGTGGACCGACAGCGCAACAAGAGACCCAGTACTTC
CSGPTAQQETQYF
>TRBV3-1|TRBD1|NA|TRBJ2-1
TGTGCCAGCAGCCGCGAGGGACAGGGGAACTACAATGAGCAGTTCTTC
CASSREGQGNYNEQFF
>TRBV5-1|NA|NA|TRBJ2-3
TGCGCCAGCAGCATTGACGGTTCAGATACGCAGTATTTT
CASSIDGSDTQYF
>TRBV18|NA|few|TRBJ2-1
TGTGCCAGCTCACCACTCCCGGACTCAATAGAGCAGTTCTTC
CASSPLPDSIEQFF
>TRBV10-2|NA|many|TRBJ2-3
TGCGCCAGCAGTGTGACAAGCACAGATACGCAGTATTTT
CASSVTSTDTQYF
>TRBV5-1|NA|NA|TRBJ1-1
TGCGCCAGCAGCTTGGCGTTTACCGGGGCGAACACTGAAGCTTTCTTT
CASSLAFTGANTEAFF
>TRBV12-3/TRBV12-4|NA|few|TRBJ2-5
TGTGCCAGCAGTGCCAGGGTTGGGGAGACCCAGTACTTC
CASSARVGETQYF
>TRBV7-8|NA|NA|TRBJ2-4
TGTGCCAGCAGCTTAGTGGGCAAAAACATTCAGTACTTC
CASSLVGKNIQYF
>TRBV7-2|NA|NA|TRBJ2-4
TGTGCCAGCAGCCGGACAACCAAAAACATTCAGTACTTC
CASSRTTKNIQYF
>TRBV14|TRBD2|NA|TRBJ2-3
TGTGCCAGCAGCCGATGGACTAGCGGGACCGCAGATACGCAGTATTTT
CASSRWTSGTADTQYF
>TRBV20-1|NA|NA|TRBJ2-2
TGCTGTGCTAGAGGGCTATCCCCGGACTACACCGGGGAGCTGTTTTTT
CCARGLSPDYTGELFF
>TRBV20-1|NA|few|TRBJ2-5
TGCAGTGCTAGAGATCGTATAGACCCCAGGGAGACCCAGTACTTC
CSARDRIDPRETQYF
>TRBV20-1|TRBD2|NA|TRBJ2-5
TGCAGTGCTAGTATACTAGCGGGGGATTATTATGAGACCCAGTACTTC
CSASILAGDYYETQYF
>TRBV5-1|TRBD2|NA|TRBJ2-3
TGCGCCAGCAGCTTGGTAGGCGGGAGCAGCACAGATACGCAGTATTTT
CASSLVGGSSTDTQYF